The clone carrying this TCR beta chain was found many times. This sample was included in a study of blood T cells in healthy people across ages. The authors ran a second PCR of roughly 6 to 11 cycles using a sample-barcoded 5' primer and a J-beta primer mix. MiXCR was run by TCRdb on the 5' RACE reads, yielding one entry per CDR3 protein. The sample holds hundreds of thousands of distinct CDR3 sequences, roughly three fifths seen once. Trimming stripped 7 bases from V and 0 bases from J, with 10 bases between. The germline V gene has CDR1 MNHNY and CDR2 SVGAGI (reference sequence). The CDR3 is made up of 13 amino acids.

The sample was blood. This receptor was taken from a man in his forties in good health. The J gene is TRBJ2-7, the V gene TRBV6-6; D is uncertain. The CDR3 nucleotides are TGTGCCAGCAACTCCAGGAGCTCCTACGAGCAGTACTTC. Its translation: CASNSRSSYEQYF.